These T cell receptor beta chains were read from a single sample in a study of blood T cell repertoires in COVID-19. The protocol was immunoSEQ multiplex PCR, while the TCRdb copy is restricted to in-frame clones and leaves out a portion. The table includes some 130,000 clones, around 73% detected once. Sequencing input: peripheral blood. These receptors came from a man in his fifties or sixties who had recovered from COVID-19. Each CDR3 is given with its conserved first and last residue. D genes are given only for firm matches. A row's size may be missing; if present it is once, few, many or a size class.

j_call clone_size v_call d_call cdr3_nt cdr3_aa
TRBJ1-5 . TRBV3-1/TRBV3-2 . TGTGCCAGCAGCCAAGATACGGGGGGAAATCAGCCCCAGCATTTT CASSQDTGGNQPQHF
TRBJ1-6 many TRBV11-2 TRBD1 TGTGCCAGCAGCGTCGACAGGGGCTCCTATAATTCACCCCTCCACTTT CASSVDRGSYNSPLHF
TRBJ1-6 . TRBV18 . TGTGCCAGCTCACCACTGGCCGACAGCTCCTATAATTCACCCCTCCACTTT CASSPLADSSYNSPLHF
TRBJ2-1 . TRBV28 TRBD1 TGTGCCAGCAGTTTTGAGGGGGCCTCCTACAATGAGCAGTTCTTC CASSFEGASYNEQFF
TRBJ2-5 . TRBV5-4 . TGTGCCAGCAGCTCGGTGTTGAAGGAGACCCAGTACTTC CASSSVLKETQYF
TRBJ1-2 . TRBV7-6 TRBD1 TGTGCCAGCAGCTCCCCAGGGGGAGGCCTGGGGAACTATGGCTACACCTTC CASSSPGGGLGNYGYTF
TRBJ2-2 . TRBV7-9 . TGTGCCAGCAGCTTAGTGGCAGCGGGCACCGGGGAGCTGTTTTTT CASSLVAAGTGELFF
TRBJ1-1 . TRBV4-2 . TGTGCCAGCAGCCAAGGTAAAGGGGGTTTAGATGAAGCTTTCTTT CASSQGKGGLDEAFF
TRBJ2-5 . TRBV3-1/TRBV3-2 TRBD1 TGTGCCAGCAGCCCTCGGACAGGGGGCCGGGAGACCCAGTACTTC CASSPRTGGRETQYF
TRBJ1-2 . TRBV9 . TGTGCCAGCAGCGTAGCAAGGGGAGGCTACACCTTC CASSVARGGYTF
TRBJ1-3 . TRBV2 . TGTGCCAGCAGGGCGGACAGTCCCCCTGGAAACACCATATATTTT CASRADSPPGNTIYF
TRBJ1-4 . TRBV6-5 TRBD1 TGTGCCAGCAGTCAGGGGGTTGAAAAACTGTTTTTT CASSQGVEKLFF
TRBJ2-1 . TRBV28 TRBD2 TGTGCCAGCACCCCCCCGGGGCTAGCGGGGGGGCCGGCCAATGAGCAGTTCTTC CASTPPGLAGGPANEQFF
TRBJ2-7 few TRBV7-8 . TGTGCCAGCAGCTTAAGACAGACCGTCTCCTACGAGCAGTACTTC CASSLRQTVSYEQYF
TRBJ1-5 . TRBV28 . TGTGCCACAACTGACAATCAGCCCCAGCATTTT CATTDNQPQHF
TRBJ2-1 . TRBV24-1 TRBD1 TGTGCCACCAGTGACCCGGGGACAGTTTACAATGAGCAGTTCTTC CATSDPGTVYNEQFF
TRBJ1-4 . TRBV28 . TGTGCCACCTTCGGGGGTCTGGGCGAAAAACTGTTTTTT CATFGGLGEKLFF
TRBJ2-3 once TRBV7-9 TRBD1 TGTGCCAGCAGCCGGGACAGGGGCACAGATACGCAGTATTTT CASSRDRGTDTQYF
TRBJ1-5 many TRBV6-5 . TGTGCCAGCAGGCCTACAGGGCGCAATCAGCCCCAGCATTTT CASRPTGRNQPQHF
TRBJ1-3 once TRBV18 . TGTGCCAGCTCACCATTACAGTCCTCTGGAAACACCATATATTTT CASSPLQSSGNTIYF
TRBJ2-7 few TRBV6-5 TRBD2 TGTGCCAGCAAACTAGCGGAGCTCCGCTCCTACGAGCAGTACTTC CASKLAELRSYEQYF
TRBJ1-2 . TRBV7-2 TRBD1 TGTGCCAGCAGCATAACCGGGACAGGGAGCGGCTACACCTTC CASSITGTGSGYTF
TRBJ2-2 . TRBV28 . TGTGCCAGCAGTACAGGAGCTGTAACCGGGGAGCTGTTTTTT CASSTGAVTGELFF
TRBJ2-1 . TRBV9 . TGTGCCAGCAGCGTAGACCCAGGGGGGACCTACAATGAGCAGTTCTTC CASSVDPGGTYNEQFF
TRBJ1-5 few TRBV9 TRBD1 TGTGCCAGCAGCAGACAGGGCCTGAATCAGCCCCAGCATTTT CASSRQGLNQPQHF
TRBJ1-1 . TRBV12-3/TRBV12-4 . TGTGCCAGCAGTCATCCGGGAACTGAAGCTTTCTTT CASSHPGTEAFF
TRBJ1-2 once TRBV3-1/TRBV3-2 . TGTGCCAGCAGCCAAGGGGGGGACTCATATGGCTACACCTTC CASSQGGDSYGYTF
TRBJ2-6 . TRBV5-1 . TGCGCCAGCAGCCTAGTTGGGGCCAACGTCCTGACTTTC CASSLVGANVLTF
TRBJ2-1 . TRBV3-1/TRBV3-2 . TGTGCCAGCAGCCAAGATCTGCTTAGCTCCTACAATGAGCAGTTCTTC CASSQDLLSSYNEQFF
TRBJ1-2 few TRBV9 . TGTGCCAGCAGCGTGGACACCAACTATGGCTACACCTTC CASSVDTNYGYTF
TRBJ1-2 few TRBV27 . TGTGCCAGCAGGTCCAGGGGACTAGCTAACTATGGCTACACCTTC CASRSRGLANYGYTF
TRBJ1-5 . TRBV28 . TGTGCCAGCAGTTTCGACAGAGGAGCCCAGCATTTT CASSFDRGAQHF